A selection of T cell receptor beta chains follows, all from one sample in a study of early T cells in non-severe SARS-CoV-2 infection. TCRdb re-analysed the 5' RACE reads in MiXCR, keeping a single row per CDR3 protein. Found here are around 50,000 distinct CDR3 sequences, roughly 5.3% of them singletons; the top ten hold around 4.3%. Input material: whole blood. All receptors come from an adult who was a healthcare worker with PCR-confirmed SARS-CoV-2 infection or an uninfected control (not recorded which). The CDR3 runs from the conserved cysteine through the conserved F or W. D genes are given only for firm matches.

TRBD1	TRBV2	CASTNQLGQLVYEQYF
-	TRBV20-1	CSATGQYNEQFF
TRBD2	TRBV7-2	CASSLTSGVRTQYF
TRBD2	TRBV11-2	CASSLILAGTTHEQFF
-	TRBV12-3/TRBV12-4	CASTLILNTEAFF
-	TRBV21-1	CASRLRDYHQETQYF
-	TRBV10-3	CAISEAAGVVDEQFF
-	TRBV7-2	CASSFNRLPNEQFF
-	TRBV20-1	CSARDWVRGNSYNEQFF
TRBD2	TRBV5-8	CASSRLLAGGHSGELFF
-	TRBV19	CASSYGRTETQYF
TRBD1	TRBV7-9	CASSFPTGTEETQYF
-	TRBV7-8	CASSLLGGSGNTEAFF
TRBD2	TRBV11-2	CASSSLVVAGFRNEQFF
-	TRBV14	CASSQVVSLETQYF
-	TRBV6-1	CASIKGGTFSGSNQPQHF
TRBD2	TRBV12-3/TRBV12-4	CASSPREGSYNEQFF
-	TRBV30	CAWSVARLNTEAFF
TRBD2	TRBV3-1	CASSRSGGYTDTQYF
-	TRBV18	CASSPPPGGLLSPLHF
-	TRBV18	CASSPKGDTQYF
-	TRBV7-9	CASSLALPRGTGELFF
TRBD2	TRBV27	CASGPGLVETQYF
-	TRBV2	CASSEGTTYGEQFF
-	TRBV6-6	CASREGVHSPLHF
-	TRBV10-3	CAISDRTDTNTEAFF
-	TRBV25-1	CASSERLPEQFF
TRBD1	TRBV12-3/TRBV12-4	CASSKGTGRAQYF
-	TRBV18	CASSPPLGLYSPLHF
-	TRBV25-1	CASSESRVSNQPQHF
TRBD1	TRBV5-1	CASSFTTNDRGRYEQYF
-	TRBV29-1	CSHPHGDTEAFF
-	TRBV10-1	CASSEERMSLGLNKNIQYF
-	TRBV28	CASSFPGSPLNTEAFF
-	TRBV21-1	CASSSPGIVDIQYF
TRBD2	TRBV12-3/TRBV12-4	CASSLSASGGVYTDTQYF
-	TRBV7-9	CASSLDIGGKYF
-	TRBV5-1	CASSLEGLSNQPQHF
TRBD1	TRBV6-5	CASRPTGGLNIQYF
TRBD2	TRBV13	CASSLYLAGHYEQYF
TRBD2	TRBV10-3	CAISEKTGTSGRNEQFF
-	TRBV3-1	CASRPSFLDRRFF
TRBD1	TRBV3-1	CASSPTRDRVNGYTF
TRBD2	TRBV20-1	CSARDLAGHTYEQYF
TRBD2	TRBV6-6	CASSYSEAGRSSGTDTQYF